These T cell receptor beta chains were read from a single sample in a study of shared clonotypes between healthy human individuals. TCRdb keeps only in-frame clones here, not all; method: immunoSEQ multiplex PCR. The sample lists fewer than 1.8 million clones; 97% to 99% were seen once. Sequences were obtained from naive CD4+ T cells sorted from blood. The receptors were gathered from a man aged 25 to 40 in good health. CDR3s include the opening cysteine and the closing phenylalanine or tryptophan. The D gene is left open where the match is weak. Size values are once, few and many counts, or a class for expanded clones, and some rows have none.

d_gene: .
j_gene: TRBJ2-1
v_gene: TRBV27
abundance: .
CDR3nt: TGTGCCAGCCAGCGGAGTGCCTACAATGAGCAGTTCTTC
CDR3aa: CASQRSAYNEQFF

d_gene: .
j_gene: TRBJ2-5
v_gene: TRBV5-1
abundance: .
CDR3nt: TGCGCCAGCACCTCGGATCTCGAGACCCAGTACTTC
CDR3aa: CASTSDLETQYF

d_gene: .
j_gene: TRBJ2-7
v_gene: TRBV29-1
abundance: once
CDR3nt: TGCAGCGTTGAAGATCCATTGGGGCAGAGTAGCTTC
CDR3aa: CSVEDPLGQSSF

d_gene: .
j_gene: TRBJ2-5
v_gene: TRBV28
abundance: .
CDR3nt: TGTGCCAGCAGTACTCGAGTATTTGGGCCGACAGTTGGTCTGGGGGAGACCCAGTACTTC
CDR3aa: CASSTRVFGPTVGLGETQYF

d_gene: .
j_gene: TRBJ2-2
v_gene: TRBV27
abundance: .
CDR3nt: TGTGCCACGGCCGTTGGGGGAGCGAACACCGGGGAGCTGTTTTTT
CDR3aa: CATAVGGANTGELFF

d_gene: .
j_gene: TRBJ2-5
v_gene: TRBV5-4
abundance: .
CDR3nt: TGTGCCAGCAGCACGGTAGTGGGAGAGACCCAGTACTTC
CDR3aa: CASSTVVGETQYF

d_gene: TRBD1
j_gene: TRBJ1-1
v_gene: TRBV19
abundance: .
CDR3nt: TGTGCCAGTAGTCACAGGGGGTCTTTTAGGGCCACTGAAGCTTTCTTT
CDR3aa: CASSHRGSFRATEAFF

d_gene: .
j_gene: TRBJ2-5
v_gene: TRBV5-6
abundance: .
CDR3nt: TGTGCCAGCAGCGCAACAATCTCTAGCGTACCGCAAGAGACCCAGTACTTC
CDR3aa: CASSATISSVPQETQYF

d_gene: TRBD1
j_gene: TRBJ2-7
v_gene: TRBV11-2
abundance: .
CDR3nt: TGTGCCAGCAGCCCCGGGACAGGGGGCAACGAGCAGTACTTC
CDR3aa: CASSPGTGGNEQYF

d_gene: .
j_gene: TRBJ2-1
v_gene: TRBV28
abundance: .
CDR3nt: TGTGCCAGCAGTTTATGGACGGAGAGCTCCTACAATGAGCAGTTCTTC
CDR3aa: CASSLWTESSYNEQFF

d_gene: .
j_gene: TRBJ1-5
v_gene: TRBV27
abundance: .
CDR3nt: TGTGCCAGCAACAATGACTCGGGAGGCCAGCCCCAGCATTTT
CDR3aa: CASNNDSGGQPQHF